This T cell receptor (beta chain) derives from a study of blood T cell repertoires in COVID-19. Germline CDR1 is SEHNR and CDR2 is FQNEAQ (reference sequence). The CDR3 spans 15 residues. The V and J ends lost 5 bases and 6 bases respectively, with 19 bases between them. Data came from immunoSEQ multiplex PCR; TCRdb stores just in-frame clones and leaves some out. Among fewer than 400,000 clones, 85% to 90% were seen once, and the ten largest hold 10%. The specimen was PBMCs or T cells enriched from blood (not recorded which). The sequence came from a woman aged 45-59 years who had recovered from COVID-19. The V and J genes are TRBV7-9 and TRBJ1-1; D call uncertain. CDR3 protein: CASSPVLNWRAEAFF. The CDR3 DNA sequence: TGTGCCAGCAGCCCAGTCCTCAACTGGCGGGCTGAAGCTTTCTTT.